The 24 T cell receptor beta chains below were found in one sample sequenced in a study of blood T cell repertoires in COVID-19. TCRdb's copy holds only in-frame clones and misses some; the assay was immunoSEQ multiplex PCR. The sample lists some 48,000 clones, roughly nine tenths occurring once. Input material: peripheral blood. These receptors originate from a man between 65 and 80 years old with active COVID-19.

This chain links TRBV6-6 with TRBJ1-5; D possibly corresponds to TRBD1 (5 bases). CDR3 size: 15 residues. V dropped 0 bases and J dropped 3 bases, with 9 bases sitting between them. Germline CDR1 is MNHNY and CDR2 is SVGAGI (reference sequence). The DNA for the CDR3 is TGTGCCAGCAGTTACTCTGACAGCTTCAATCAGCCCCAGCATTTT. Protein sequence: CASSYSDSFNQPQHF.

The chain joins TRBV4-1 to TRBJ2-1, with D maybe TRBD2 (5 bases). This CDR3 has 14 residues. The germline gives CDR1 MGHRA, CDR2 YSYEKL. V lost 4 bases to trimming and J lost 5 bases, with 12 bases between them. DNA of the CDR3: TGCGCCAGCAGCCCGAGGGCCATAAACAATGAGCAGTTCTTC. This translates into CASSPRAINNEQFF.

The chain joins TRBV7-8 to TRBJ1-1; a possible D gene is TRBD1 (5 bases). CDR3 length: 16 residues. The germline gives CDR1 SGHVS, CDR2 FQNEAQ. Trimming pared 4 bases from V and 3 bases from J, leaving 18 bases between. CDR3 region: CASSYSGFSYDTEAFF. Written as DNA, the CDR3 is TGTGCCAGCAGCTACTCAGGGTTTTCGTACGACACTGAAGCTTTCTTT.

The V call is TRBV6-2 or TRBV6-3, the J call TRBJ2-5, with 9 bases identical to TRBD2. CDR3 length: 17 residues. Germline values: CDR1 MNHEY, CDR2 SVGEGT. V dropped 3 bases and J dropped 2; count of bases not matched to a gene: 10. Here the CDR3 DNA reads TGTGCCAGCAGTTATTTTTGGCGGGAGGGCGGACAAGAGACCCAGTACTTC. As protein: CASSYFWREGGQETQYF.

The rearrangement joins TRBV28 to TRBJ2-7; TRBD1 matches at 9 bases. J was trimmed by 3 bases and V by 6 bases; bases with no gene match: 9. The CDR3 has 15 amino acids. Looked up from germline, CDR1 is MDHEN and CDR2 is SYDVKM. The CDR3 DNA sequence: TGTGCCAGCAGCACGGGACAGGGCTTTTACTACGAGCAGTACTTC. Translated, it gives CASSTGQGFYYEQYF.

This sequence joins TRBV27 and TRBJ1-1, with 7 bases fitting TRBD1. V shed 5 bases and J 5 bases; nucleotides not matched to a gene: 8. This CDR3 is built from 14 residues. Germline V CDR1 and CDR2: MNHEY, SMNVEV (reference sequence). This CDR3 is CASSLRGGRTEAFF. The CDR3 nucleotides read TGTGCCAGCAGTCTCCGAGGGGGCCGGACTGAAGCTTTCTTT.

V usage is TRBV18 and J usage is TRBJ1-1; tentatively, D is TRBD1 (6 bases). This CDR3 is built from 14 residues. Germline-derived CDR1 and CDR2 are KGHSH and LQKENI. V was cut by 3 bases and J by 6 bases, with 14 bases left in between. CDR3 residues: CASSPGQHVAEAFF. For the CDR3, the DNA is TGTGCCAGCTCACCCGGACAGCATGTTGCTGAAGCTTTCTTT.

CDR3 DNA: TGTGCCAGCAGTACACCCCCGGGGCCCCAGCATTTT. Translated, it gives CASSTPPGPQHF. The chain is built from TRBV27 and TRBJ1-5, with D unclear. With 5 bases removed from V and 9 bases from J, the gap between germline ends came to 11 bases. This CDR3 is built from 12 residues. The germline gives CDR1 MNHEY, CDR2 SMNVEV (reference sequence).

The rearrangement joins TRBV27 to TRBJ1-5; 8 bases align to TRBD1. V lost 6 bases to trimming and J lost 0 bases; unmatched junction nucleotides: 7. Germline CDR1 and CDR2: MNHEY and SMNVEV (reference sequence). The CDR3 runs 16 residues. CDR3 sequence: CASRATGGNSNQPQHF. CDR3 DNA sequence: TGTGCCAGCAGGGCAACAGGGGGAAATAGCAATCAGCCCCAGCATTTT.

The CDR3 loop is CASSQGRGGTYEQYF. CDR3 sequence (DNA): TGCGCCAGCAGCCAAGGCCGGGGGGGTACCTACGAGCAGTACTTC. The chain uses TRBV4-3 and TRBJ2-7, with 8 bases identical to TRBD2. CDR1 is LGHNA and CDR2 is YSLEER in the germline V gene. This CDR3 is 15 amino acids long. V gave up 1 base and J gave up 2 bases; unmatched junction bases: 4.

The chain carries TRBV5-1 and TRBJ2-2; 12 bases align to TRBD2. Trimming took 2 bases from V and 5 from J; bases not matched to a gene: 4. This CDR3 spans 16 amino acids. The germline V gene has CDR1 SGHRS and CDR2 YFSETQ. CDR3 DNA: TGCGCCAGCAGCTTCCCTAGCGGGAGGGAAACCGGGGAGCTGTTTTTT. Amino acid sequence: CASSFPSGRETGELFF.

The chain joins TRBV5-5 to TRBJ2-2, with 12 bases matching TRBD1. J gave up 4 bases and V 6 bases, and 7 bases lay outside the gene matches. The CDR3 is 16 amino acids. CDR1 and CDR2 (germline): SGHKS, YYEKEE (reference sequence). This CDR3 is CASTPGQGAPTGELFF. CDR3 nucleotide sequence: TGTGCCAGCACCCCGGGACAGGGGGCGCCCACCGGGGAGCTGTTTTTT.

The V gene is TRBV29-1, the J gene TRBJ1-1, with a possible D match to TRBD1 (5 bases). This CDR3 contains 17 residues. Germline values: CDR1 SQVTM, CDR2 ANQGSEA. With 2 bases removed from V and 5 bases from J, the gap between germline ends came to 24 bases. CDR3 region: CSVENGRQRGHWTEAFF. The CDR3 nucleotides are TGCAGCGTTGAAAACGGGAGGCAGCGAGGACATTGGACTGAAGCTTTCTTT.

The V and J genes are TRBV6-5 and TRBJ1-5; no clear D gene. Trimming cost V 7 bases and J 7 bases, with 14 bases left between them. Germline V gene data show CDR1 as MNHEY and CDR2 as SVGAGI. This CDR3 has 13 residues. The CDR3 bases are TGTGCCAGCACCCTGTTAAGCGGACAGCCCCAGCATTTT. This codes for CASTLLSGQPQHF.

The chain couples TRBV27 to TRBJ1-5; tentative D call: TRBD1 (6 bases). The germline gives CDR1 MNHEY, CDR2 SMNVEV (reference sequence). There are 13 residues in the CDR3. The ends were cut back, 2 bases at V and 7 bases at J, with 9 bases in the middle. The CDR3 spells CASSLTGPQPQHF. Written as DNA, the CDR3 is TGTGCCAGCAGTTTAACAGGGCCCCAGCCCCAGCATTTT.

The chain combines TRBV7-9 with TRBJ2-2; D gene ambiguous. This CDR3 has 14 amino acids. V lost 1 base, J lost 5 bases, and 8 bases lay in between. The germline V gene encodes CDR1 SEHNR and CDR2 FQNEAQ (reference sequence). CDR3 in amino acids: CASSLGQWTGELFF. As DNA, the CDR3 is TGTGCCAGCAGCTTAGGACAATGGACCGGGGAGCTGTTTTTT.

This clone came up once. The rearrangement joins TRBV4-3 to TRBJ1-1; no firm D call. Germline CDR1 LGHNA, CDR2 YSLEER. The CDR3 totals 15 residues. Trimming pared 1 base from V and 0 bases from J, leaving 9 bases between. CDR3 sequence reads: CASSQGQYLNTEAFF. CDR3 DNA: TGCGCCAGCAGCCAAGGTCAGTATTTGAACACTGAAGCTTTCTTT.

The rearrangement joins TRBV24-1 to TRBJ2-3; TRBD2 might be the D (6 bases). Trimming shortened V by 5 bases and J by 9 bases, and 11 bases separated the two germline ends. In germline, CDR1 is KGHDR, CDR2 SFDVKD. The length of the CDR3 is 12 residues. CDR3 amino acids: CATSATGETQYF. CDR3 coding DNA: TGTGCCACCAGTGCTACGGGAGAGACGCAGTATTTT.

The table lists this clone with a count of one. The gene calls are TRBV7-3 and TRBJ1-3; 7 positions match TRBD1. CDR1 and CDR2 from the germline V gene are SGHTA and FQGTGA. V was clipped by 5 bases and J by 1 base; unmatched bases: 2. The CDR3 contains 14 residues. CDR3 nucleotides: TGTGCCAGCAGCCAGACAGGGTCTGGAAACACCATATATTTT. Translating it yields CASSQTGSGNTIYF.

The chain combines TRBV9 with TRBJ2-2, with D perhaps matching TRBD1 (6 bases). Germline-derived CDR1 and CDR2 are SGDLS and YYNGEE. This CDR3 is built from 15 residues. V was pared by 2 bases and J by 5 bases, with 13 bases between. The CDR3 DNA sequence: TGTGCCAGCAGCGTCCAGGGGCGGGTAACCGGGGAGCTGTTTTTT. Protein product: CASSVQGRVTGELFF.

The count of this clone is one. The chain joins TRBV7-2 to TRBJ2-3, with 9 positions matching TRBD2. In germline, CDR1 is SGHTA, CDR2 FQGNSA. After removal of 3 bases from V and 1 base from J, the junction contained 8 bases not matched to a gene. CDR3 length: 17 residues. The CDR3 reads CASSFYPAGGGTDTQYF. The CDR3 DNA sequence: TGTGCCAGCAGCTTCTATCCGGCGGGGGGGGGCACAGATACGCAGTATTTT.

The chain combines TRBV19 with TRBJ2-2; TRBD2 agrees at 14 bases. The ends lost 3 bases at V and 7 bases at J; junction bases unmatched: 7. The CDR3 loop spans 17 amino acids. Germline assignment: CDR1 LNHDA and CDR2 SQIVND (reference sequence). The DNA for the CDR3 is TGTGCCAGTAGTATCGGACTAGCGGGAGGCAGGGGCGGGGAGCTGTTTTTT. As protein: CASSIGLAGGRGGELFF.

This rearrangement joins TRBV15 to TRBJ2-7, with D perhaps matching TRBD1 (5 bases). The CDR3 length is 13 residues. Deletions cut 0 bases from V and 3 bases from J, with 6 bases between. In germline, CDR1 is LNHNV, CDR2 YYDKDF (reference sequence). CDR3 residues: CATSREQVYEQYF. The DNA of the CDR3 is TGTGCCACCAGCAGAGAACAGGTCTACGAGCAGTACTTC. Looking up the rest from reference TRBV15 and TRBJ2-7 gives the full variable domain: DAMVIQNPRYQVTQFGKPVTLSCSQTLNHNVMYWYQQKSSQAPKLLFHYYDKDFNNEADTPDNFQSRRPNTSFCFLDIRSPGLGDTAMYLCATSREQVYEQYFGPGTRLTVT.

The CDR3 loop is CASSRLAGAGDTQYF. The CDR3 nucleotides are TGCGCCAGCAGTCGACTAGCGGGAGCCGGAGATACGCAGTATTTT. This sequence joins TRBV4-3 and TRBJ2-3, with TRBD2 matching 12 bases. This CDR3 is built from 15 residues. The germline gives CDR1 LGHNA, CDR2 YSLEER. The J segment lost 5 bases and the V segment lost 6 bases, leaving 6 bases of the junction unmatched.